These 2 T cell receptor beta chains originate from one sample sequenced in a study of T cells in tuberculosis. After thawing and overnight rest, PBMC were stained with GMM-loaded CD1B tetramer, viability dye and anti-CD3 for sorting. C32 glucose monomycolate from Rhodococcus equi was loaded onto the CD1B tetramers. The repertoire was sequenced with immunoSEQ multiplex PCR; TCRdb's copy has only in-frame clones and lacks some. The table has 50,000 to 65,000 clones, approximately 85% seen once. The sequenced sample was CD1b-GMM tetramer-negative cells sorted from PBMCs. Receptor source: an adult woman with latent tuberculosis.

This chain links TRBV19 with TRBJ2-1; D unclear. The germline V gene has CDR1 LNHDA and CDR2 SQIVND (reference sequence). V was shortened by 4 bases and J by 6 bases, with 16 bases between the two germline ends. The CDR3 loop spans 15 amino acids. The CDR3 here is CASSSGSARVNEQFF. CDR3 in DNA: TGTGCCAGTAGTAGTGGTTCTGCCCGCGTCAATGAGCAGTTCTTC.

The rearrangement uses TRBV7-2 and TRBJ1-5; D not certain. Trimming pared 1 base from V and 6 bases from J, leaving 13 bases between. CDR3 length: 15 amino acids. The germline V gene encodes CDR1 SGHTA and CDR2 FQGNSA. CDR3 in amino acids: CASSLGPGSGQPQHF. The CDR3 coding sequence is TGTGCCAGCAGCTTAGGCCCGGGGTCTGGTCAGCCCCAGCATTTT.